The clone carrying this T cell receptor (beta chain) was counted at least ten times. Its antigen is currently unknown. CDR3 length: 13 residues. Trimming stripped 1 base from V and 0 bases from J, with 6 bases between. CDR1 and CDR2 (germline): SQVTM, ANQGSEA. Original analysis: A typical sample had roughly 91,000 TCRs, with about 23,224 to 750,000 overall. TCRdb analysed the RACE reads with MiXCR anew, one entry per CDR3 protein. The V and J calls here are based on TCRdb, not the publication. The sample carries a few hundred thousand distinct CDR3 sequences, nearly 6.5% recorded once. The entry originates in a study of human T cells and chemical hapten exposure. As for time point: patch test 2, 6 weeks after DPC sensitization. Treatment denoted: therapeutic diphenylcyclopropenone sensitization with weekly scalp DPC. Findings and limits, study-wide: Compared with pre-sensitization or healthy control sets, expanded TCRs clustered more.

The TCR sequence derives from a woman aged 18-29 years with alopecia areata. Some clones in this sample may be carry-over from other donors' samples. This chain connects TRBV29-1 to TRBJ1-1; no clear D. The sequencing here drew on whole blood, taken in connection with sensitization to the hapten diphenylcyclopropenone (DPC). The CDR3 bases are TGCAGCGTTGAAGGGATAATGAACACTGAAGCTTTCTTT. It specifies CSVEGIMNTEAFF.